This T cell receptor (beta chain) is drawn from a study of T cell repertoires in cytomegalovirus infection. In the study overall: Recently identified HLA-C-restricted CMV epitopes were used, and well-studied HLA-B-restricted CMV epitopes were used as well.

TCRdb reanalysed the reads using MiXCR and keeps one entry per CDR3 protein. The sample holds about 270,000 distinct CDR3 sequences, 20% to 25% seen once. Germline trimming cut 3 bases from V and 4 bases from J; bases unmatched to any gene: 5. The CDR3 is 16 residues long. Germline-derived CDR1 and CDR2 are KGHDR and SFDVKD. In the case of this clonotype: Its specificity is unknown.

Study-level results: Clonotypes of TCR beta that were HLA-C-restricted and CMV-specific dominated the ex vivo response. Totalled public TCR beta family frequency picked out people who carried CMV plus the relevant HLA.

The sequenced sample was cultured PBMCs, obtained from culture after CMV antigen stimulation. The rearrangement links TRBV24-1 to TRBJ2-1; 10 nucleotides match TRBD2. The sequence derives from a human donor in good health (CMV status not recorded). Some clones in this sample may be carry-over from other donors' samples. This CDR3 reads CATSDPAGGMYNEQFF. The CDR3, as DNA: TGTGCCACCAGTGATCCAGCGGGAGGGATGTACAATGAGCAGTTCTTC.